Listed below are T cell receptor beta chains from one sample, sequenced in a study of blood T cell repertoires in COVID-19. The assay was immunoSEQ multiplex PCR, and TCRdb's table has in-frame clones only and misses some. The sample holds about 56,000 clones, roughly two thirds seen once. The sample was peripheral blood. The source is a woman aged 70 to 79 with COVID-19, enrolled during active disease. Both conserved end residues are part of each CDR3. A D gene is named only where the DNA matches it firmly. Expanded clones get a size class; other rows say once, few or many, or leave the size out.

TRBD2	TRBJ2-5	.	TRBV5-1	TGCGCCAGCAAAATAGCGGGAGTGGGGCAAGAGACCCAGTACTTC	CASKIAGVGQETQYF
TRBD1	TRBJ2-5	.	TRBV24-1	TGTGCCACCAGTGACCCGGGACAGAGCCAAGAGACCCAGTACTTC	CATSDPGQSQETQYF
TRBD2	TRBJ2-2	.	TRBV6-6	TGTGCCAGCAGGAAGGGAGCGGGAGTGATAAGCGGGGAGCTGTTTTTT	CASRKGAGVISGELFF
.	TRBJ2-1	.	TRBV5-4	TGTGCCAGCAGCTTGGCCGGGAGCTCCTACAATGAGCAGTTCTTC	CASSLAGSSYNEQFF
.	TRBJ2-2	.	TRBV5-1	TGCGCCAGCAGCTCGGACAGCAACACCGGGGAGCTGTTTTTT	CASSSDSNTGELFF
TRBD1	TRBJ1-2	once	TRBV18	TGTGCCAGCTCACCCGAGACAGGGGTCTATGGCTACACCTTC	CASSPETGVYGYTF
.	TRBJ2-3	once	TRBV7-3	TGTGCCAGCAGCTTAGACTCCTACACAGATACGCAGTATTTT	CASSLDSYTDTQYF
.	TRBJ1-6	.	TRBV6-2/TRBV6-3	TGTGCCAGCAGCCCCGACCGGGGAGATTCACCCCTCCACTTT	CASSPDRGDSPLHF
TRBD2	TRBJ2-3	.	TRBV5-4	TGTGCCAGCAGTTCCGGGACTAGCGGACCAGATACGCAGTATTTT	CASSSGTSGPDTQYF
TRBD2	TRBJ2-5	.	TRBV5-8	TGTGCCAGCAGCTTTTTAGCGGGAACCCAAGAGACCCAGTACTTC	CASSFLAGTQETQYF
TRBD2	TRBJ2-5	.	TRBV7-2	TGTGCCAGCAGCTTAAGGCTAGCGGGATGGGGGGAGACCCAGTACTTC	CASSLRLAGWGETQYF
.	TRBJ1-1	.	TRBV3-1/TRBV3-2	TGTGCCAGCAGCCAAGGATCTCCGGCCAAGGGGTCCACTGAAGCTTTCTTT	CASSQGSPAKGSTEAFF
.	TRBJ1-2	.	TRBV20-1	TGCAGTCCTACGTCCCCCTATGGCTACACCTTC	CSPTSPYGYTF
TRBD2	TRBJ2-5	.	TRBV18	TGTGCCAGCTCCCCCCCGACGCCCGGGGGGGAGACCCAGTACTTC	CASSPPTPGGETQYF
.	TRBJ1-1	.	TRBV5-1	TGCGCCAGCAGCAGAGATATGAACACTGAAGCTTTCTTT	CASSRDMNTEAFF
TRBD2	TRBJ2-1	.	TRBV7-3	TGTGCCAGCAGCGTAGCGGGAGGTGAGCAGTTCTTC	CASSVAGGEQFF
.	TRBJ1-3	.	TRBV9	TGTGCCAGCAGCGTAGCTAGCGGGGCTGGAAACACCATATATTTT	CASSVASGAGNTIYF
TRBD1	TRBJ1-2	few	TRBV7-8	TGTGCCAGCAGCGGTACAGGGGGCAACTATGGCTACACCTTC	CASSGTGGNYGYTF